A selection of T cell receptor beta chains follows, all from one sample in a study of technical replicates of blood from a few donors. The protocol was immunoSEQ multiplex PCR, while the TCRdb copy is restricted to in-frame clones and leaves out a portion. The sample has about 62,000 clones; about 98% are singletons. The sample consisted of T cells isolated from PBMCs. These receptors were obtained from a human donor in good health. Each CDR3 is given with its conserved first and last residue.

len: 20; j_gene: TRBJ2-1; v_gene: TRBV15; CDR3aa: CATRDTSAQTIRRSYNEQFF
len: 15; j_gene: TRBJ2-2; v_gene: TRBV6-5; CDR3aa: CATLLRLAYTGELFF
len: 16; j_gene: TRBJ2-5; v_gene: TRBV28; CDR3aa: CASSSGGQGHQETQYF
len: 13; j_gene: TRBJ1-1; v_gene: TRBV11-2; CDR3aa: CASSLVGAVEAFF
len: 14; j_gene: TRBJ1-1; v_gene: TRBV7-9; CDR3aa: CASSPQGANTEAFF
len: 14; j_gene: TRBJ2-7; v_gene: TRBV29-1; CDR3aa: CGAGLTGGGGEQYF
len: 13; j_gene: TRBJ1-6; v_gene: TRBV6-5; CDR3aa: CASNQGERSPLHF
len: 14; j_gene: TRBJ2-1; v_gene: TRBV19; CDR3aa: CASNFQAGNNEQFF
len: 15; j_gene: TRBJ1-5; v_gene: TRBV2; CDR3aa: CASNIQGESNQPQHF
len: 17; j_gene: TRBJ1-1; v_gene: TRBV5-1; CDR3aa: CASSLQGQGYLDTEAFF
len: 15; j_gene: TRBJ1-1; v_gene: TRBV25-1; CDR3aa: CASSLGEVMNTEAFF
len: 15; j_gene: TRBJ1-5; v_gene: TRBV6-5; CDR3aa: CASRSDRASNQPQHF
len: 12; j_gene: TRBJ2-1; v_gene: TRBV5-1; CDR3aa: CASKAGEDEQFF